Listed below are T cell receptor beta chains from one sample, sequenced in a study of cytomegalovirus exposure and HLA in healthy donors. TCRdb's table, derived via immunoSEQ multiplex PCR, lists solely in-frame clones and lacks some. Here the sample spans tens of thousands of clones, 65% being singletons. Sequencing was performed on PBMCs. These TCRs come from a woman in her fifties or sixties in good health and CMV-seropositive. Each CDR3 is given with its conserved first and last residue. The order of the fields is clone size, V gene, CDR3 length, J gene, D gene, CDR3 DNA, CDR3 protein. The D gene is left open where the match is weak. Expanded clones get a size class; other rows say once, few or many, or leave the size out.

>NA|TRBV4-1|14|TRBJ2-1|TRBD2
TGCGCCAGCAGCCAAGGACTAGCGAGTAATGAGCAGTTCTTC
CASSQGLASNEQFF
>NA|TRBV25-1|15|TRBJ1-3|TRBD1
TGTGCCAGCAGTTTACAGGGGACCTCTGGAAACACCATATATTTT
CASSLQGTSGNTIYF
>NA|TRBV19|15|TRBJ2-1|TRBD1
TGTGCCAGTACCCTCAGGACAGGGGTGGGCAATGAGCAGTTCTTC
CASTLRTGVGNEQFF
>few|TRBV5-1|15|TRBJ1-1|NA
TGCGCCAGCAGCTTGGAGGGAGGGCTTATGACTGAAGCTTTCTTT
CASSLEGGLMTEAFF
>NA|TRBV28|16|TRBJ1-1|TRBD1
TGTGCCAGCAGTTTATCACCAGGGGGTGGGTACACTGAAGCTTTCTTT
CASSLSPGGGYTEAFF
>once|TRBV5-1|14|TRBJ1-5|NA
TGCGCCAGCAGCTCACGGGGGGGCAATCAGCCCCAGCATTTT
CASSSRGGNQPQHF
>NA|TRBV4-3|15|TRBJ2-4|NA
TGCGCCAGCAGCCTCTCCTCGGGAGCCAAAAACATTCAGTACTTC
CASSLSSGAKNIQYF
>NA|TRBV5-1|14|TRBJ2-3|NA
TGCGCCAGCAGCTTGGGGCAACGCACAGATACGCAGTATTTT
CASSLGQRTDTQYF
>NA|TRBV6-5|15|TRBJ2-1|TRBD2
TGTGCCAGCAGTTACGGGACTAGCGGCCATTATGAGCAGTTCTTC
CASSYGTSGHYEQFF
>NA|TRBV5-1|14|TRBJ2-7|NA
TGCGCCAGCAGCTTGGGAGCGGCCCCTTACGAGCAGTACTTC
CASSLGAAPYEQYF
>few|TRBV18|15|TRBJ2-7|TRBD1
TGTGCCAGCTCATCAGGACTGGACAGGGTTCGCGAGCAGTACTTC
CASSSGLDRVREQYF
>NA|TRBV11-2|12|TRBJ1-2|TRBD1
TGTGCCAGCAGCCCTAGACAGGGTGCCTACACCTTC
CASSPRQGAYTF
>NA|TRBV7-2|14|TRBJ2-7|NA
TGTGCCAGCAGCTTAGACAGAGATTCGGACGAGCAGTACTTC
CASSLDRDSDEQYF
>NA|TRBV2|11|TRBJ2-2|NA
TGTGCCAGCAGTGCTCCCGGGGAGCTGTTTTTT
CASSAPGELFF
>NA|TRBV7-8|15|TRBJ1-5|TRBD1
TGTGCCGCCAGGGACAGGGTTGGGAGCAATCAGCCCCAGCATTTT
CAARDRVGSNQPQHF
>NA|TRBV7-9|15|TRBJ1-1|TRBD1
TGTGCCAGCAGCCCAACGACAGGGACGAACACTGAAGCTTTCTTT
CASSPTTGTNTEAFF
>few|TRBV28|12|TRBJ1-5|NA
TGTGCCAGCAGTTTATCGTCTAATCCCCAGCATTTT
CASSLSSNPQHF
>few|TRBV2|14|TRBJ1-2|TRBD1
TGTGCCAGCAGTGCTAGACAGGGGAACTATGGCTACACCTTC
CASSARQGNYGYTF